Below, 30 T cell receptor beta chains from the same sample are listed, as sequenced in a study of blood T cell repertoires in COVID-19. Measured with immunoSEQ multiplex PCR; TCRdb has only the in-frame clones, and not every one. The sample consists of about 220,000 clones, around 80% of them appearing once. Sequenced: peripheral blood. Receptor source: a man aged 30-40 years with active or convalescent COVID-19.

The gene calls are TRBV19 and TRBJ2-4; 10 bases align to TRBD1. The ends lost 4 bases at V and 4 bases at J; junction bases unmatched: 7. This CDR3 has 16 residues. Germline V lookup: CDR1 LNHDA, CDR2 SQIVND (reference sequence). The CDR3 sequence: CASSSPGQGNKNIQYF. In DNA, the CDR3 is TGTGCCAGTAGTAGCCCGGGACAGGGGAATAAAAACATTCAGTACTTC. The full variable domain, in which reference TRBV19 and TRBJ2-4 provide the parts outside the CDR3, is DGGITQSPKYLFRKEGQNVTLSCEQNLNHDAMYWYRQDPGQGLRLIYYSQIVNDFQKGDIAEGYSVSREKKESFPLTVTSAQKNPTAFYLCASSSPGQGNKNIQYFGAGTRLSVL.

This CDR3 is CASSLGQGGNNQPQHF. CDR3 DNA sequence: TGTGCCAGCTCGCTGGGGCAGGGGGGCAACAATCAGCCCCAGCATTTT. This sequence joins TRBV18 and TRBJ1-5, with 7 bases fitting TRBD1. This CDR3 is 16 amino acids long. The J segment lost 3 bases and the V segment lost 6 bases, leaving 11 bases of the junction unmatched. CDR1 is KGHSH, CDR2 LQKENI, per germline.

Written as DNA, the CDR3 is TGCAGCGTTGTACGACAGGGGTACGCTGAAGCTTTCTTT. As protein: CSVVRQGYAEAFF. The chain uses TRBV29-1 and TRBJ1-1; TRBD1 matches 8 bases. Germline trimming cut 4 bases from V and 6 bases from J; bases unmatched to any gene: 7. There are 13 residues in the CDR3. The V gene's germline CDR1 is SQVTM and CDR2 ANQGSEA.

The chain combines TRBV6-2 or TRBV6-3 with TRBJ1-2; 7 bases line up with TRBD1. CDR3 size: 15 residues. Germline V gene data show CDR1 as MNHEY and CDR2 as SVGEGT. With 5 bases clipped from V and 4 bases from J, the junction kept 10 bases outside the gene matches. This CDR3 reads CASSRQGSKGYGYTF. DNA of the CDR3: TGTGCCAGCAGTAGACAGGGAAGTAAGGGCTATGGCTACACCTTC.

This clone appeared a single time. The rearrangement links TRBV6-5 to TRBJ1-2; D is possibly TRBD1 (5 bases). V was shortened by 0 bases and J by 7 bases, with 12 bases between the two germline ends. The germline V gene has CDR1 MNHEY and CDR2 SVGAGI. The CDR3 is made up of 14 amino acids. Here the CDR3 DNA reads TGTGCCAGCAGTTACTCGGCGACAGTCGGTGGCTACACCTTC. It codes for CASSYSATVGGYTF.

This sequence joins TRBV2 and TRBJ1-5; the D is unclear. Germline V CDR1 and CDR2: SNHLY, FYNNEI. V lost 3 bases, J lost 2 bases, and 11 bases lay in between. This CDR3 contains 15 residues. Written as DNA, the CDR3 is TGTGCCAGCAGTGATTGGCCACGGGGCAATCAGCCCCAGCATTTT. Protein: CASSDWPRGNQPQHF.

The chain has TRBV25-1 and TRBJ2-5, with D hard to call. The CDR3 runs 15 residues. The V end was cut by 1 base, the J end by 7 bases, with 16 bases between. Germline V gene sequence: CDR1 MGHDK, CDR2 SYGVNS. This CDR3 is CASSELVEASGTQYF. The DNA for the CDR3 is TGTGCCAGCAGTGAATTAGTAGAAGCGAGTGGGACCCAGTACTTC.

This clone came up once. The chain links TRBV7-9 to TRBJ2-2, with D perhaps matching TRBD2 (5 bases). Deletions cut 7 bases from V and 0 bases from J, with 18 bases between. CDR3 length equals 17 residues. Germline V gene data show CDR1 as SEHNR and CDR2 as FQNEAQ (reference sequence). The CDR3 sequence: CASTHIRLATNTGELFF. Written as DNA, the CDR3 is TGTGCCAGCACCCACATACGATTAGCGACGAACACCGGGGAGCTGTTTTTT. Combining the CDR3 with reference TRBV7-9 and TRBJ2-2 gives the whole variable domain DTGVSQNPRHKITKRGQNVTFRCDPISEHNRLYWYRQTLGQGPEFLTYFQNEAQLEKSRLLSDRFSAERPKGSFSTLEIQRTEQGDSAMYLCASTHIRLATNTGELFFGEGSRLTVL.

The chain links TRBV19 to TRBJ2-5, with TRBD2 identical over 11 bases. CDR3 length: 15 amino acids. Germline CDR1 and CDR2: LNHDA and SQIVND (reference sequence). V shed 4 bases and J 1 base; nucleotides not matched to a gene: 2. The CDR3 loop is CASSKGTSGQETQYF. CDR3 nucleotides: TGTGCCAGTAGTAAGGGGACTAGCGGCCAAGAGACCCAGTACTTC.

The chain carries TRBV5-4 and TRBJ1-2, with 10 bases fitting TRBD1. Germline lookup yields CDR1 SGHNT and CDR2 YYREEE (reference sequence). The V and J ends lost 3 bases and 5 bases, in that order; junction bases with no gene match: 4. The CDR3 has 14 residues. This CDR3 reads CASSSPGQGYGYTF. The CDR3 DNA reads as TGTGCCAGCAGCTCCCCGGGACAGGGGTATGGCTACACCTTC.

The chain combines TRBV9 with TRBJ2-1; D is possibly TRBD2 (6 bases). Trimming cost V 4 bases and J 2 bases, with 10 bases left between them. Germline CDR1 and CDR2: SGDLS and YYNGEE. CDR3 length: 14 amino acids. The CDR3 is CASSRDFPYNEQFF. The CDR3 nucleotides read TGTGCCAGCAGCCGGGACTTCCCCTACAATGAGCAGTTCTTC.

The chain carries TRBV13 and TRBJ2-1; 8 bases are a match to TRBD2. There are 16 residues in the CDR3. V lost 5 bases and J lost 7; bases outside the gene matches: 13. Per germline, CDR1 PRHDT and CDR2 FYEKMQ (reference sequence). The CDR3 loop reads CASSPGTGRAGNEQFF. The DNA of the CDR3 is TGTGCCAGCAGCCCAGGGACCGGGAGGGCCGGGAATGAGCAGTTCTTC. Complete variable domain (other parts from reference TRBV13 and TRBJ2-1): AAGVIQSPRHLIKEKRETATLKCYPIPRHDTVYWYQQGPGQDPQFLISFYEKMQSDKGSIPDRFSAQQFSDYHSELNMSSLELGDSALYFCASSPGTGRAGNEQFFGPGTRLTVL.

This chain joins TRBV5-6 and TRBJ2-3, with D possibly TRBD1 on 6 matching bases. CDR1 is SGHDT and CDR2 is YYEEEE in the germline V gene. The CDR3 is made up of 16 amino acids. V was shortened by 4 bases and J by 2 bases, with 17 bases between the two germline ends. The CDR3 DNA reads TGTGCCAGCAGCCACACCGGGACACACAACACAGATACGCAGTATTTT. It codes for CASSHTGTHNTDTQYF.

With regard to this clone: A junction boundary mismatches the germline segment, possibly from a read error. The chain combines TRBV5-1 with TRBJ2-3; 8 bases are a match to TRBD2. There are 12 residues in the CDR3. Germline CDR1 reads SGHRS; CDR2 reads YFSETQ. The CDR3 coding sequence is TGCGCCAGCAGCTCGGACCCGCGACTAGCGTTTTTT. This encodes CASSSDPRLAFF.

The chain combines TRBV5-6 with TRBJ2-1, with 8 positions matching TRBD1. The CDR3 is 16 amino acids. The V segment lost 5 bases and the J segment 5 bases; nucleotides outside the gene matches: 12. CDR1 is SGHDT, CDR2 YYEEEE, per germline. CDR3 loop: CASRDTGTGEDNEQFF. In DNA, the CDR3 is TGTGCCAGCAGGGACACCGGGACAGGAGAAGACAATGAGCAGTTCTTC.

V and J are TRBV28 and TRBJ1-6; D might be TRBD1 (6 bases). Trimming took 8 bases from V and 7 from J, leaving 12 bases between them. Germline V lookup: CDR1 MDHEN, CDR2 SYDVKM. This CDR3 spans 13 amino acids. CDR3 DNA sequence: TGTGCCAGCGAGGACAGTAACAATTCACCCCTCCACTTT. This encodes CASEDSNNSPLHF.

V is TRBV19 and J is TRBJ2-1; 11 bases line up with TRBD2. Losses at the gene ends were 9 bases for V and 15 bases for J; bases not matched to a gene: 10. The germline V gene has CDR1 LNHDA and CDR2 SQIVND (reference sequence). CDR3 size: 12 residues. In nucleotides, the CDR3 is TGTGCCAGCTATTCCTTAGCGGGAGGGCGGTTCTTC. It codes for CASYSLAGGRFF.

This chain links TRBV6-2 or TRBV6-3 with TRBJ2-7; D not resolved. Per germline, CDR1 MNHEY and CDR2 SVGEGT. The CDR3 runs to 13 residues. Trimming stripped 2 bases from V and 0 bases from J, with 5 bases between. The DNA of the CDR3 is TGTGCCAGCAGTTACGTCAGCTCCTACGAGCAGTACTTC. Translating gives CASSYVSSYEQYF.

This clone occurred once. CDR3: CASSSGGGVNYGYTF. In DNA form, the CDR3 reads TGTGCCAGCAGCTCAGGCGGGGGAGTTAACTATGGCTACACCTTC. The rearrangement joins TRBV7-2 to TRBJ1-2; D is perhaps TRBD1 (5 bases). CDR3 size: 15 residues. Germline lookup yields CDR1 SGHTA and CDR2 FQGNSA. Trimming removed 4 bases from V and 1 base from J, with 13 bases in between.

The chain recombines TRBV4-1 with TRBJ2-7; 7 bases map to TRBD2. Germline V gene data show CDR1 as MGHRA and CDR2 as YSYEKL. V lost 5 bases and J lost 0; bases outside the gene matches: 7. This CDR3 is built from 15 residues. This CDR3 reads CASSVERGPSYEQYF. As DNA, the CDR3 is TGCGCCAGCAGCGTAGAGCGGGGCCCCTCCTACGAGCAGTACTTC.

This chain links TRBV15 with TRBJ2-4; tentative D call: TRBD2 (6 bases). V lost 2 bases and J 15 bases, leaving 23 bases between the germline ends. CDR1 is LNHNV, CDR2 YYDKDF, per germline (reference sequence). The length of the CDR3 is 15 residues. The CDR3 sequence: CATSRIPGTEGLGYF. For the CDR3, the DNA is TGTGCCACCAGCAGAATTCCCGGGACGGAGGGGCTGGGGTACTTC.

The chain has TRBV19 and TRBJ2-1, with 9 bases fitting TRBD2. The CDR3 covers 16 residues. Unmatched junction bases numbered 6, after V lost 3 bases and J lost 3 bases. Germline V CDR1 and CDR2: LNHDA, SQIVND (reference sequence). The CDR3: CASSIRASGVYNEQFF. The CDR3 nucleotides are TGTGCCAGTAGTATCAGGGCTAGCGGGGTCTACAATGAGCAGTTCTTC.

The chain recombines TRBV30 with TRBJ2-4, with D possibly being TRBD2 (6 bases). CDR3 length: 16 amino acids. From germline, CDR1 is GTSNPN and CDR2 SVGIG (reference sequence). Trimming took 0 bases from V and 5 from J, leaving 17 bases between them. CDR3 DNA: TGTGCCTGGAGTGTGGGGGGACTGTCGTACGAAAACATTCAGTACTTC. It yields the protein CAWSVGGLSYENIQYF.

Comment on this clone: A read error may explain this, as a much larger clone is one base away. The V gene is TRBV5-4, the J gene TRBJ2-3; 9 positions match TRBD2. Trimming removed 3 bases from V and 2 bases from J; junction bases left unmatched: 4. This CDR3 has 15 residues. Germline V lookup: CDR1 SGHNT, CDR2 YYREEE (reference sequence). CDR3 region: CASSSGTSYTDTQYF. CDR3 DNA sequence: TGTGCCAGCAGCTCCGGGACTAGCTACACAGATACGCAGTATTTT.

The chain carries TRBV2 and TRBJ1-5; D is possibly TRBD1 (5 bases). Per the germline V gene, CDR1 is SNHLY and CDR2 is FYNNEI. Trimming pared 5 bases from V and 11 bases from J, leaving 22 bases between. The CDR3 spans 15 residues. CDR3 amino acids: CASSQLGQGLLAQHF. The DNA of the CDR3 is TGTGCCAGCAGTCAACTGGGGCAGGGTCTATTAGCCCAGCATTTT. The full variable domain, its missing parts supplied by reference TRBV2 and TRBJ1-5, is EPEVTQTPSHQVTQMGQEVILRCVPISNHLYFYWYRQILGQKVEFLVSFYNNEISEKSEIFDDQFSVERPDGSNFTLKIRSTKLEDSAMYFCASSQLGQGLLAQHFGDGTRLSIL.

J is TRBJ2-7 and V is TRBV5-6, with a tentative D call TRBD1 (6 bases). The germline CDR1 and CDR2 sequences are SGHDT and YYEEEE. V was pared by 0 bases and J by 0 bases, with 7 bases between. The CDR3 contains 14 residues. The CDR3 sequence: CASSLVGGSYEQYF. The DNA of the CDR3 is TGTGCCAGCAGCTTGGTAGGGGGCTCCTACGAGCAGTACTTC.

This chain links TRBV7-9 with TRBJ2-7; D is ambiguous. This CDR3 has 13 amino acids. Trimming left V 4 bases short and J 3 bases short, with 10 bases between. Per germline, CDR1 SEHNR and CDR2 FQNEAQ (reference sequence). DNA for the CDR3: TGTGCCAGCAGCTCCGGGTCGGGCTACGAGCAGTACTTC. It specifies CASSSGSGYEQYF.

The chain's CDR3 is CASSHGTESNEKLFF. CDR3 DNA sequence: TGCGCCAGCAGCCATGGGACTGAATCTAATGAAAAACTGTTTTTT. J is TRBJ1-4 and V is TRBV4-3; maybe TRBD1 (5 bases). Trimming cost V 3 bases and J 3 bases, with 11 bases left between them. CDR1 is LGHNA and CDR2 is YSLEER in the germline V gene. This CDR3 comprises 15 residues.

This clone was counted a few times. The chain links TRBV19 to TRBJ2-2; TRBD2 aligns across 10 bases. There are 16 residues in the CDR3. The junction had 5 bases not matched to a gene; V was cut back by 7 bases and J by 0 bases. Germline values: CDR1 LNHDA, CDR2 SQIVND (reference sequence). This CDR3 reads CASNRLAGANTGELFF. For the CDR3, the DNA is TGTGCCAGTAATCGGCTAGCGGGGGCGAACACCGGGGAGCTGTTTTTT.

The chain combines TRBV5-1 with TRBJ2-1; a weak D match, TRBD2 (6 bases). CDR1 SGHRS and CDR2 YFSETQ come from the germline V gene. Between the trimmed V and J ends, which lost 1 base and 7 bases, there was a span of 12 bases. The CDR3 extends over 14 amino acids. This chain's CDR3 is CASSLYRDSNEQFF. CDR3 sequence (DNA): TGCGCCAGCAGCTTGTACCGGGACTCTAATGAGCAGTTCTTC.